The next 29 T cell receptor beta chains were all read from a single sample in a study of identifying expanded T cells in peripheral blood. The table came from immunoSEQ multiplex PCR; TCRdb's copy has only in-frame clones and leaves some out. The sample shows approximately 130,000 clones, roughly 82% of them seen only once. Input material: blood. The receptors shown here come from a person aged 18 to 75 in good health.

The chain uses TRBV9 and TRBJ2-1; D perhaps matches TRBD1 (6 bases). This CDR3 spans 14 amino acids. The germline V gene encodes CDR1 SGDLS and CDR2 YYNGEE. V lost 3 bases and J lost 8, with 15 bases in between. This CDR3 reads CASSAWGGGDEQFF. The DNA of the CDR3 is TGTGCCAGCAGCGCCTGGGGTGGGGGCGATGAGCAGTTCTTC.

The chain is built from TRBV7-2 and TRBJ2-2, with 10 bases lining up with TRBD2. This CDR3 is built from 16 residues. Germline V gives CDR1 SGHTA, CDR2 FQGNSA. Trimming cost V 4 bases and J 4 bases; bases outside gene matches: 6. The CDR3 bases are TGTGCCAGCAGCTCCCAGCGGGGGGGCGGCACCGGGGAGCTGTTTTTT. It is translated as CASSSQRGGGTGELFF.

The chain recombines TRBV15 with TRBJ1-1; TRBD1 might be the D (5 bases). V dropped 1 base and J dropped 1 base, with 10 bases sitting between them. The CDR3 spans 15 residues. Germline CDR1 reads LNHNV; CDR2 reads YYDKDF (reference sequence). This CDR3 reads CATSRVWGGNTEAFF. In nucleotides, the CDR3 is TGTGCCACCAGCAGAGTTTGGGGGGGGAACACTGAAGCTTTCTTT.

The V call is TRBV27, the J call TRBJ1-2, with D hard to call. The CDR3 is 11 residues long. The ends were cut back, 5 bases at V and 1 base at J, with 2 bases in the middle. The germline gives CDR1 MNHEY, CDR2 SMNVEV (reference sequence). The CDR3 DNA follows: TGTGCCAGCAGTGGTAACTATGGCTACACCTTC. Translation: CASSGNYGYTF.

Only a few counts were recorded for this clone. V is TRBV30 and J is TRBJ1-5, with D unresolved. This CDR3 is built from 11 residues. Trimming took 0 bases from V and 9 from J, leaving 6 bases between them. Germline CDR1 and CDR2: GTSNPN and SVGIG (reference sequence). CDR3 sequence reads: CAWSVLGPQHF. The CDR3 nucleotides are TGTGCCTGGAGTGTACTCGGGCCCCAGCATTTT.

This clone was picked up one time. This chain links TRBV12-5 with TRBJ2-7; D might be TRBD1 or TRBD2, each matching 7 bases. The CDR3 has 15 amino acids. V was pared by 4 bases and J by 5 bases, with 18 bases between. Germline lookup yields CDR1 LGHNT and CDR2 FRNRAP. This chain's CDR3 is CASGSRGEGADEQYF. The CDR3 coding sequence is TGTGCTAGTGGTTCCCGTGGGGAGGGGGCCGACGAGCAGTACTTC.

V usage is TRBV6-1 and J usage is TRBJ1-3, with TRBD1 as a possible D gene (6 bases). Germline values: CDR1 MNHNS, CDR2 SASEGT. Trimming took 1 base from V and 4 from J, leaving 8 bases between them. The CDR3 is 14 amino acids. The CDR3 here is CASSEGQGGNTIYF. CDR3 in DNA: TGTGCCAGCAGTGAAGGTCAGGGGGGAAACACCATATATTTT.

This clone was seen ten or more times. V gene TRBV18 combines with J gene TRBJ2-2; maybe TRBD2 (5 bases). With 6 bases removed from V and 6 bases from J, the gap between germline ends came to 20 bases. Germline loops: CDR1 KGHSH, CDR2 LQKENI. The CDR3 totals 16 residues. The DNA for the CDR3 is TGTGCCAGCTCCCCCCGCGAGGGTGCTGAGGCCGGGGAGCTGTTTTTT. Amino acid sequence: CASSPREGAEAGELFF.

This clone was found a few times. The rearrangement uses TRBV5-1 and TRBJ1-5, with 9 positions matching TRBD1. Germline lookup yields CDR1 SGHRS and CDR2 YFSETQ. V shed 7 bases, J shed 3 bases, and the junction held 2 bases outside the gene matches. This CDR3 spans 13 amino acids. The CDR3 sequence: CASRDRDNQPQHF. The CDR3 region has the DNA TGCGCCAGCCGGGACAGGGACAATCAGCCCCAGCATTTT.

The gene calls are TRBV11-3 and TRBJ2-7, with D possibly matching TRBD2 (6 bases). Germline V gene lookup returns CDR1 SGHNT and CDR2 YENEEA. The CDR3 consists of 16 residues. V lost 1 base to trimming and J lost 4 bases, with 17 bases between them. The CDR3: CASSLGPKWEEYEQYF. The CDR3 region has the DNA TGTGCCAGCAGCTTAGGTCCTAAATGGGAGGAGTACGAGCAGTACTTC.

The rearrangement uses TRBV14 and TRBJ1-1; D gene uncertain. CDR1 and CDR2 from the germline V gene are SGHDN and FVKESK. V lost 0 bases to trimming and J lost 7 bases, with 18 bases between them. The CDR3 runs to 16 residues. The CDR3 loop reads CASSQDNFASVFEAFF. The CDR3 region has the DNA TGTGCCAGCAGCCAAGATAATTTTGCGTCAGTCTTTGAAGCTTTCTTT.

V is TRBV27 and J is TRBJ1-5, with D unclear. CDR1 MNHEY and CDR2 SMNVEV come from the germline V gene (reference sequence). This CDR3 region has 15 residues. Trimming removed 3 bases from V and 4 bases from J, with 13 bases in between. The CDR3 loop is CASSLGSGENQPQHF. The CDR3 region has the DNA TGTGCCAGCAGTTTGGGTTCCGGGGAGAATCAGCCCCAGCATTTT.

The V and J genes are TRBV9 and TRBJ2-7; no reliable D call. With 7 bases removed from V and 0 bases from J, the gap between germline ends came to 14 bases. CDR3 length: 14 amino acids. Germline lookup yields CDR1 SGDLS and CDR2 YYNGEE. CDR3 nucleotide sequence: TGTGCCAGCGCAACGGGCGCTAGCTCCTACGAGCAGTACTTC. Amino acid sequence: CASATGASSYEQYF.

This chain connects TRBV19 to TRBJ2-5, with 12 bases fitting TRBD2. CDR3 length equals 16 residues. The ends lost 5 bases at V and 1 base at J; junction bases unmatched: 5. From germline, CDR1 is LNHDA and CDR2 SQIVND (reference sequence). This CDR3 reads CASSRSLAGGQETQYF. The DNA for the CDR3 is TGTGCCAGTAGTCGGTCACTAGCGGGGGGCCAAGAGACCCAGTACTTC.

This rearrangement joins TRBV2 to TRBJ2-4, with D unresolved. The CDR3 consists of 17 residues. V lost 7 bases and J lost 3, with 22 bases in between. From germline, CDR1 is SNHLY and CDR2 FYNNEI. The CDR3 DNA sequence: TGTGCCAGCAAGGCGGTAATGGATTCGTTTGTCAAAAACATTCAGTACTTC. As protein: CASKAVMDSFVKNIQYF. Supplemented by reference TRBV2 and TRBJ2-4, the full variable domain reads EPEVTQTPSHQVTQMGQEVILRCVPISNHLYFYWYRQILGQKVEFLVSFYNNEISEKSEIFDDQFSVERPDGSNFTLKIRSTKLEDSAMYFCASKAVMDSFVKNIQYFGAGTRLSVL.

This clone was detected only a few times. This chain links TRBV6-5 with TRBJ1-6, with 11 bases lining up with TRBD1. This CDR3 is 15 amino acids long. The junction had 9 bases not matched to a gene; V was cut back by 6 bases and J by 11 bases. CDR1 and CDR2 (germline): MNHEY, SVGAGI. The CDR3 sequence is CASSLGGQGGAPLHF. CDR3 nucleotides: TGTGCCAGCAGCCTCGGGGGACAGGGGGGTGCACCCCTCCACTTT.

The chain uses TRBV6-5 and TRBJ1-1; no firm D call. V gave up 6 bases and J gave up 5 bases, with 10 bases separating them. The V gene's germline CDR1 is MNHEY and CDR2 SVGAGI. The CDR3 covers 12 residues. The CDR3 DNA is TGTGCCAGCAGCCCTGACGGGACTGAAGCTTTCTTT. Amino acids: CASSPDGTEAFF.

The V and J genes are TRBV6-5 and TRBJ2-7; the D call may be TRBD1 or TRBD2 (5 bases each). Germline-derived CDR1 and CDR2 are MNHEY and SVGAGI. The CDR3 extends over 15 amino acids. V was shortened by 2 bases and J by 4 bases, with 15 bases between the two germline ends. The CDR3 loop is CASSYRDPVEYEQYF. The CDR3 DNA reads as TGTGCCAGCAGTTACCGGGACCCAGTGGAGTACGAGCAGTACTTC.

In its sample, this clone was seen once. The V and J genes are TRBV2 and TRBJ1-1; no definite D call. The CDR3 sequence is 14 residues long. V gave up 4 bases and J gave up 7 bases, with 16 bases separating them. Germline lookup yields CDR1 SNHLY and CDR2 FYNNEI. CDR3 protein: CASSGTGRVGEAFF. CDR3 coding DNA: TGTGCCAGCAGTGGTACGGGAAGGGTTGGTGAAGCTTTCTTT.

The CDR3 sequence: CSVARERNPTYEQYF. The CDR3 nucleotides are TGCAGCGTCGCCCGCGAAAGGAACCCGACCTACGAGCAGTACTTC. The chain links TRBV29-1 to TRBJ2-7; no reliable D call. Germline V gives CDR1 SQVTM, CDR2 ANQGSEA. CDR3 size: 15 residues. V was clipped by 6 bases and J by 2 bases, with 20 bases between them.

This chain uses TRBV7-2 with TRBJ1-2; the D gene is possibly TRBD1 (6 bases). The CDR3 runs to 13 residues. The V end was cut by 5 bases, the J end by 4 bases, with 11 bases between. Germline CDR1 is SGHTA and CDR2 is FQGNSA. CDR3 amino acids: CASSDRTAYGYTF. Written as DNA, the CDR3 is TGTGCCAGCAGCGATCGGACAGCCTATGGCTACACCTTC.

The chain is built from TRBV30 and TRBJ2-5; the D gene is possibly TRBD2 (6 bases). V lost 0 bases to trimming and J lost 5 bases, with 13 bases between them. The CDR3 is 14 amino acids. Germline values: CDR1 GTSNPN, CDR2 SVGIG (reference sequence). The CDR3 DNA reads as TGTGCCTGGAGTGTAGGGCTAGCGAGGGAGACCCAGTACTTC. It translates to CAWSVGLARETQYF.

The chain combines TRBV27 with TRBJ2-3; D assignment may be TRBD1 or TRBD2 (6 bases each). Trimming shortened V by 6 bases and J by 5 bases, and 18 bases separated the two germline ends. The CDR3 contains 15 residues. Germline V gives CDR1 MNHEY, CDR2 SMNVEV (reference sequence). CDR3 protein: CASSLRGAGGDTQYF. Written as DNA, the CDR3 is TGTGCCAGCAGCTTAAGGGGGGCTGGAGGAGATACGCAGTATTTT.

The rearrangement links TRBV5-6 to TRBJ1-2, with 9 bases identical to TRBD1. The CDR3 consists of 14 residues. Per the germline V gene, CDR1 is SGHDT and CDR2 is YYEEEE. Trimming at V came to 0 bases and at J to 8 bases, leaving 5 bases not matched to a gene. The DNA for the CDR3 is TGTGCCAGCAGCTTGGGGGACAGGGATGTGGGCTACACCTTC. Translated: CASSLGDRDVGYTF.

The chain carries TRBV5-4 and TRBJ2-2; TRBD2 aligns across 15 bases. J gave up 7 bases and V 1 base, and 8 bases lay outside the gene matches. CDR1 SGHNT and CDR2 YYREEE come from the germline V gene (reference sequence). This CDR3 is 18 amino acids long. The CDR3 region is CASSLPWTSGGASGELFF. CDR3 bases: TGTGCCAGCAGCTTGCCCTGGACTAGCGGGGGGGCTAGCGGGGAGCTGTTTTTT.

V usage is TRBV30 and J usage is TRBJ2-7; unclear D gene. Germline values: CDR1 GTSNPN, CDR2 SVGIG (reference sequence). The length of the CDR3 is 17 residues. V gave up 0 bases and J gave up 3 bases, with 21 bases separating them. The CDR3 DNA is TGTGCCTGGAGTGTAGGGTCGTGGCAGGTCGGTCTCTACGAGCAGTACTTC. This sequence encodes CAWSVGSWQVGLYEQYF.

J is TRBJ1-1 and V is TRBV7-2; maybe TRBD1 (6 bases). CDR3 length: 13 amino acids. V gave up 5 bases and J gave up 3 bases, with 10 bases separating them. Germline V gene sequence: CDR1 SGHTA, CDR2 FQGNSA. CDR3 loop: CASSGDRHTEAFF. The CDR3 DNA follows: TGTGCCAGCAGCGGAGACAGGCACACTGAAGCTTTCTTT.

The genes are TRBV7-9 and TRBJ2-7; D may match TRBD1 or TRBD2 (6 bases each). The CDR3 is 13 residues long. The germline V and J ends were trimmed by 3 bases and 5 bases, with 11 bases remaining between them. Germline CDR1 and CDR2: SEHNR and FQNEAQ (reference sequence). The CDR3 loop is CASSFGGLNEQYF. The CDR3 nucleotides read TGTGCCAGCAGCTTTGGGGGGCTAAACGAGCAGTACTTC.

This clone has a handful of counts. The chain's CDR3 is CASSLMGGTEAFF. The CDR3 DNA is TGTGCCAGCAGCTTGATGGGTGGCACTGAAGCTTTCTTT. This chain links TRBV5-4 with TRBJ1-1; D is undetermined. CDR1 SGHNT and CDR2 YYREEE come from the germline V gene (reference sequence). The CDR3 covers 13 residues. Trimming stripped 1 base from V and 4 bases from J, with 8 bases between.